This TCR beta chain was sequenced for a study of blood T cell repertoires in COVID-19. Clones were sequenced by immunoSEQ multiplex PCR, and TCRdb holds only the in-frame ones, with some missing. The sample records under 200,000 clones, under 90% being singletons. The CDR3 spans 14 residues. Germline CDR1 and CDR2: MDHEN and SYDVKM. Germline trimming cut 5 bases from V and 7 bases from J; bases unmatched to any gene: 9. One Seattle source followed patients from active infection through their disease course. This clone has just one count. The TCR was taken from an older woman with COVID-19, enrolled during active disease. The genes are TRBV28 and TRBJ2-7, with TRBD1 matching 9 bases. Specimen: peripheral blood. The CDR3 coding sequence is TGTGCCAGCAGTACCGGGACAGGGCTTTGGGAGCAGTACGTC. Encoded protein: CASSTGTGLWEQYV.